This record covers a single T cell receptor (beta chain). The ends lost 4 bases at V and 5 bases at J; junction bases unmatched: 5. This CDR3 contains 14 residues. The germline V gene encodes CDR1 MNHEY and CDR2 SMNVEV (reference sequence). The data derive from a study of blood T cell repertoires in COVID-19. The wider study: Sources were T cells, B-cell-depleted T cells, or PBMCs; the material itself was cDNA or gDNA.

Sequencing was performed with immunoSEQ multiplex PCR; in TCRdb, only in-frame clones are kept and a portion is missing. The sample yields 150,000 to 200,000 clones, about four fifths seen once. The source is a man between 60 and 75 years old with acute or convalescent COVID-19. The V call is TRBV27, the J call TRBJ2-1; 7 positions agree with TRBD2. The sample was peripheral blood. As DNA, the CDR3 is TGTGCCAGCAGTTACGCTAGCGGAAACAATGAGCAGTTCTTC. Encoded protein: CASSYASGNNEQFF.